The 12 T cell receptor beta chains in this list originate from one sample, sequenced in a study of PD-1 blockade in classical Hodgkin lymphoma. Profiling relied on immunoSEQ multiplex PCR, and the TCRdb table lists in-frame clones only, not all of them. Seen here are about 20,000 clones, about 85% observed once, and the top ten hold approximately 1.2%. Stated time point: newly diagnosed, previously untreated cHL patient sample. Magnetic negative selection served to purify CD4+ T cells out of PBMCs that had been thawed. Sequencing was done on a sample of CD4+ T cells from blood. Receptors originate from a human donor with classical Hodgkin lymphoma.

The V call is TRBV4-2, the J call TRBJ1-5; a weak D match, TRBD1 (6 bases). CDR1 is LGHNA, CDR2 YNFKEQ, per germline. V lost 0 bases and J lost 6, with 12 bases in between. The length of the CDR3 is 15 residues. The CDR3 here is CASSQEVRGGQPQHF. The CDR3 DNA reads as TGTGCCAGCAGCCAAGAGGTCAGGGGCGGTCAGCCCCAGCATTTT.

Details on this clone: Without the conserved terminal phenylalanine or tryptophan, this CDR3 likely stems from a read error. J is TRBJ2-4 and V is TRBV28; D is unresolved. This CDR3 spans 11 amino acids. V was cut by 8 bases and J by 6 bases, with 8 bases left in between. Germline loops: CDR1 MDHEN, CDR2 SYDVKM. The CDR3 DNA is TGTGCCAGCCGTCTAGGAAACATTCAGTACCTC. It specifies CASRLGNIQYL.

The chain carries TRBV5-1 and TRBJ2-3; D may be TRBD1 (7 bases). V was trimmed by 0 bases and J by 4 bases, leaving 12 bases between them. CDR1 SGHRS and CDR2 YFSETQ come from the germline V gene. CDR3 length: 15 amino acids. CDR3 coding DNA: TGCGCCAGCAGCTTGGACAGGGGAGGTTCAGATACGCAGTATTTT. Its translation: CASSLDRGGSDTQYF.

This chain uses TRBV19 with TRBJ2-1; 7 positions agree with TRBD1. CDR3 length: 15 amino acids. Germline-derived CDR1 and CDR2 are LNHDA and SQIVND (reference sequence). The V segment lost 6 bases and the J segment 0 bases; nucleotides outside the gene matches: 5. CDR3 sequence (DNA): TGTGCCAGTAGCTTGGACAGGAGCTCCTACAATGAGCAGTTCTTC. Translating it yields CASSLDRSSYNEQFF.

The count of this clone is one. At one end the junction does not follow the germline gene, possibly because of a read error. CDR3 nucleotides: TGTGCCTGGAGTGGACTAGTTCGCGAACACCGGGGAGCTGTTTTT. Its translation: CAWSGLVREHRGAVF. The V call is TRBV30, the J call TRBJ2-2; the D gene is possibly TRBD2 (6 bases). Germline CDR1 is GTSNPN and CDR2 is SVGIG (reference sequence). The CDR3 covers 15 residues.

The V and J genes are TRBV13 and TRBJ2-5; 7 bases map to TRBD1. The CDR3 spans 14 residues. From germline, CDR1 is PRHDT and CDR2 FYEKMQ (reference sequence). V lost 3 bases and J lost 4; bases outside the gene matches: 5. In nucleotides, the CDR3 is TGTGCCAGCAGCTTTAAGGACAGGCGAGAGACCCAGTACTTC. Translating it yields CASSFKDRRETQYF.

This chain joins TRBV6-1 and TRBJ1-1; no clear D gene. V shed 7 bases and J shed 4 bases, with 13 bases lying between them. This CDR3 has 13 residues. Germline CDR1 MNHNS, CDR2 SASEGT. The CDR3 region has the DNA TGTGCCAGCATGATAAAAAGGGCCACTGAAGCTTTCTTT. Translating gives CASMIKRATEAFF.

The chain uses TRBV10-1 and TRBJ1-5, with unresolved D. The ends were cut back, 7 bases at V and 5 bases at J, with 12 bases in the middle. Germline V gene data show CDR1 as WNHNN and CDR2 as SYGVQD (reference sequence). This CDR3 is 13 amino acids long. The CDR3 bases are TGCGCCAGCAACGCCCTGGGTGATCAGCCCCAGCATTTT. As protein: CASNALGDQPQHF.

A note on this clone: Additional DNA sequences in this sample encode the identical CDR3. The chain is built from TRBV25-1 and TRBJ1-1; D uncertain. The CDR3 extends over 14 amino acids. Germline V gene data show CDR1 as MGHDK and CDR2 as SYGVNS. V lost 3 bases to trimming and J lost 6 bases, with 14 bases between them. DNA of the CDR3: TGTGCCAGCAGTGATGACCTTCGATCGGCTGAAGCTTTCTTT. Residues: CASSDDLRSAEAFF.

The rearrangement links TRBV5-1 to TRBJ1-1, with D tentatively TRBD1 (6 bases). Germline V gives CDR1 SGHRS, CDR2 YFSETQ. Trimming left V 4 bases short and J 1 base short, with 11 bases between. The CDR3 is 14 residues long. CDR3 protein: CASSPKTGNTEAFF. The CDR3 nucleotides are TGCGCCAGCAGCCCTAAGACAGGGAACACTGAAGCTTTCTTT.

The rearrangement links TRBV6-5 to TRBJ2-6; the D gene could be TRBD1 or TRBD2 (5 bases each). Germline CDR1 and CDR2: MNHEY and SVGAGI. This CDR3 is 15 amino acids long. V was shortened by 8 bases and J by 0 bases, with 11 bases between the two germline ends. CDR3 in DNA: TGTGCCAGCGGGGACGACAGCTCTGGGGCCAACGTCCTGACTTTC. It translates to CASGDDSSGANVLTF.

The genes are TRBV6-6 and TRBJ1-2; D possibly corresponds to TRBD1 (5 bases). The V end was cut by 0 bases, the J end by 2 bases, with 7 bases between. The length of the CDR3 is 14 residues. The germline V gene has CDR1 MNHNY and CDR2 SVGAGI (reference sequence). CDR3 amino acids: CASSYSGGNYGYTF. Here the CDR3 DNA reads TGTGCCAGCAGTTACTCGGGGGGAAACTATGGCTACACCTTC.